One sample yielded the 8 T cell receptor beta chains listed below, sequenced in a study of T cells in tuberculosis. Some clones are missing from TCRdb's copy, which holds only in-frame ones; the method was immunoSEQ multiplex PCR. Here the sample spans some 40,000 clones, about 96% being singletons. Input material: PBMCs. The receptor set was obtained from a donor between 10 and 35 years old with latent tuberculosis or without tuberculosis infection.

As to this clone: The conserved closing phenylalanine or tryptophan is absent in this CDR3, likely reflecting a read error. The V call is TRBV5-1, the J call TRBJ1-2; 12 bases line up with TRBD1. With 4 bases clipped from V and 7 bases from J, the junction kept 5 bases outside the gene matches. CDR3 length: 14 residues. The germline gives CDR1 SGHRS, CDR2 YFSETQ. The CDR3 here is CASSAGQGAGGYTL. In nucleotides, the CDR3 is TGCGCCAGCAGCGCGGGACAGGGGGCTGGTGGCTACACCCTC.

The V gene is TRBV5-1, the J gene TRBJ1-4; the D gene is possibly TRBD1 (6 bases). Germline V gene data show CDR1 as SGHRS and CDR2 as YFSETQ. The CDR3 is 15 residues long. The ends were cut back, 3 bases at V and 2 bases at J, with 11 bases in the middle. Here the CDR3 reads CASSSKDSTNEKLFF. The CDR3 coding sequence is TGCGCCAGCAGCTCCAAGGACAGTACTAATGAAAAACTGTTTTTT.

CDR3 region: CSVLGQGDTEAFF. CDR3 bases: TGCAGCGTACTAGGACAGGGGGACACTGAAGCTTTCTTT. The chain employs TRBV29-1 and TRBJ1-1, with 10 bases that match TRBD1. The germline gives CDR1 SQVTM, CDR2 ANQGSEA. The CDR3 is 13 residues long. J gave up 3 bases and V 6 bases, and 4 bases lay outside the gene matches.

This chain links TRBV6-5 with TRBJ2-5; D is perhaps TRBD2 (7 bases). Trimming stripped 6 bases from V and 1 base from J, with 12 bases between. The length of the CDR3 is 14 residues. Germline CDR1 reads MNHEY; CDR2 reads SVGAGI. In DNA, the CDR3 is TGTGCCAGCAGCCGGGGGGCTATCCAAGAGACCCAGTACTTC. Translation: CASSRGAIQETQYF.

The rearrangement joins TRBV9 to TRBJ2-1; TRBD2 matches 7 bases. V gave up 0 bases and J gave up 2 bases; unmatched junction bases: 2. Germline V gene sequence: CDR1 SGDLS, CDR2 YYNGEE. This CDR3 is built from 15 residues. The CDR3 DNA reads TGTGCCAGCAGCGTAGATCGGGGGGCCTACAATGAGCAGTTCTTC. This sequence encodes CASSVDRGAYNEQFF.

This chain connects TRBV19 to TRBJ1-2; TRBD1 aligns across 7 bases. CDR1 LNHDA and CDR2 SQIVND come from the germline V gene (reference sequence). Germline trimming cut 1 base from V and 4 bases from J; bases unmatched to any gene: 3. There are 14 residues in the CDR3. CDR3 protein: CASSIGTGPYGYTF. The CDR3 DNA follows: TGTGCCAGTAGTATAGGGACAGGCCCCTATGGCTACACCTTC.

The chain combines TRBV10-3 with TRBJ1-2; D unclear. The CDR3 runs 15 residues. V was trimmed by 3 bases and J by 0 bases, leaving 11 bases between them. Germline V lookup: CDR1 ENHRY, CDR2 SYGVKD. The CDR3 sequence: CAISDGREANYGYTF. CDR3 DNA sequence: TGTGCCATCAGTGATGGACGGGAAGCTAACTATGGCTACACCTTC.

The V call is TRBV14, the J call TRBJ2-1, with a possible D match to TRBD2 (5 bases). The germline V gene encodes CDR1 SGHDN and CDR2 FVKESK. Trimming stripped 5 bases from V and 0 bases from J, with 14 bases between. The CDR3 is 16 residues long. CDR3 region: CASSARVASSYNEQFF. The CDR3, as DNA: TGTGCCAGCAGCGCTAGGGTAGCGAGCTCCTACAATGAGCAGTTCTTC.